The following is a T cell receptor (beta chain) sequence with its context. A junction end diverges from the germline sequence, so it may reflect a read error. The same CDR3 is also encoded by other DNA sequences in this sample. The naive CD8 subset, CD45RO-negative cells positively selected for CCR7, excluded terminally differentiated effector memory CD45RA+ cells. Germline V gene data show CDR1 as MNHEY and CDR2 as SMNVEV (reference sequence). CDR3 length equals 15 residues. Sequencing used immunoSEQ multiplex PCR; TCRdb keeps in-frame clones, though not all of them. The sample yields around 2.1 million clones, around 93% seen once. This record belongs to a study of shared clonotypes between healthy human individuals.

The specimen sequenced was naive CD8+ T cells from PBMCs. This TCR was sampled from a man aged 18-30 years in good health. Some clones in this sample may be carry-over from other donors' samples. The chain has TRBV27 and TRBJ1-2, with 7 bases lining up with TRBD1. The CDR3 region has the DNA TGTGCCAGCAGTTCCTGGGACAGTTCTAACTACGGCTACACCTTC. Its protein is CASSSWDSSNYGYTF.